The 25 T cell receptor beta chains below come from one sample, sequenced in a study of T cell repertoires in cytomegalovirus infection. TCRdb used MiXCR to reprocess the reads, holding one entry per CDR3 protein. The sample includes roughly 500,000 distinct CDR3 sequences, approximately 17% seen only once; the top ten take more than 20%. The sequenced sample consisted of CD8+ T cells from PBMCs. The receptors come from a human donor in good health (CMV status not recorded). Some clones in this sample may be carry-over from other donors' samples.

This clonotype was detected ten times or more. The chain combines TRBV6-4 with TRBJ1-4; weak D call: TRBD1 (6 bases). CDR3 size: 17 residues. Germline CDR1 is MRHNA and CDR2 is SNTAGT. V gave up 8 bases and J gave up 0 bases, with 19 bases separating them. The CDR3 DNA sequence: TGTGCCAGCTGTCCCGCCGGGACACCTACAACTAATGAAAAACTGTTTTTT. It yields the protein CASCPAGTPTTNEKLFF.

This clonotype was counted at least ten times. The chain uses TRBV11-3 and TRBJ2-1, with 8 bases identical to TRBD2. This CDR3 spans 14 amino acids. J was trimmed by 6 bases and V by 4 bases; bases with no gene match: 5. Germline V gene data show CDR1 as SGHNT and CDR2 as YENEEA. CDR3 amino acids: CASSSRGVSNEQFF. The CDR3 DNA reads TGTGCCAGCAGCTCGCGGGGGGTCAGCAATGAGCAGTTCTTC. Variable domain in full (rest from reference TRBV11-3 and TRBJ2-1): EAGVVQSPRYKIIEKKQPVAFWCNPISGHNTLYWYLQNLGQGPELLIRYENEEAVDDSQLPKDRFSAERLKGVDSTLKIQPAELGDSAVYLCASSSRGVSNEQFFGPGTRLTVL.

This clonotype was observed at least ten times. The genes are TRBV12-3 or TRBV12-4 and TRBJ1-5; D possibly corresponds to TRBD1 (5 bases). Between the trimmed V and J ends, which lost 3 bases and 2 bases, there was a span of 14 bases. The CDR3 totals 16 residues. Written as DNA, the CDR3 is TGTGCCAGCAGTTTTTCGGTCAGGGCCCGCAATCAGCCCCAGCATTTT. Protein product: CASSFSVRARNQPQHF.

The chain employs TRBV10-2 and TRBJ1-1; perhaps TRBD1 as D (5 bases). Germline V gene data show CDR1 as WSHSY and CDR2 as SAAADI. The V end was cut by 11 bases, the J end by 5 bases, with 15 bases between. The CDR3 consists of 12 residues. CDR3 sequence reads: CAVGGGETEAFF. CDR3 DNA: TGCGCCGTTGGGGGGGGAGAGACTGAAGCTTTCTTT.

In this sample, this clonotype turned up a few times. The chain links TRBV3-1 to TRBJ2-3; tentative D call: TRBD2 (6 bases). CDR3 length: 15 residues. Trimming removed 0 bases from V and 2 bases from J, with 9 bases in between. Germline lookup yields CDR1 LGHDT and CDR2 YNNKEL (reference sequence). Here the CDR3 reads CASSQDGGTTDTQYF. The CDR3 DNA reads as TGTGCCAGCAGCCAAGACGGAGGGACCACAGATACGCAGTATTTT.

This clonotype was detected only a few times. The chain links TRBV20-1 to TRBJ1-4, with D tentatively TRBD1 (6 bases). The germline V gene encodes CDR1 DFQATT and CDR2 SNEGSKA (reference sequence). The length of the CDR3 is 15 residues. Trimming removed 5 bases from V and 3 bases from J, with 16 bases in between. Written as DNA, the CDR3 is TGCAGTGCTCCCCTGTCTTGGGGGCCTAATGAAAAACTGTTTTTT. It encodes CSAPLSWGPNEKLFF.

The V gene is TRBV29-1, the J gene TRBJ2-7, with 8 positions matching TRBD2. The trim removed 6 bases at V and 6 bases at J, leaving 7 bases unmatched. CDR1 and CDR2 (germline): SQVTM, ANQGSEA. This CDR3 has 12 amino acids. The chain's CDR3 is CSVKREHGEQYF. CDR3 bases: TGCAGCGTAAAGCGGGAGCACGGCGAGCAGTACTTC.

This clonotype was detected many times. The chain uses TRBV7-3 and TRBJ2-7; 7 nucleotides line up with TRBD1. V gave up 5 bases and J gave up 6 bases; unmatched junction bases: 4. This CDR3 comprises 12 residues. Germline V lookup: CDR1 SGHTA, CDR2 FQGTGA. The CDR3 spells CASSLDRVEQYF. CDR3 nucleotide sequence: TGTGCCAGCAGCCTTGACAGGGTCGAGCAGTACTTC. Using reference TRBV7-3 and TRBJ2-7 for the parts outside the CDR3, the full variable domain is GAGVSQTPSNKVTEKGKYVELRCDPISGHTALYWYRQSLGQGPEFLIYFQGTGAADDSGLPNDRFFAVRPEGSVSTLKIQRTERGDSAVYLCASSLDRVEQYFGPGTRLTVT.

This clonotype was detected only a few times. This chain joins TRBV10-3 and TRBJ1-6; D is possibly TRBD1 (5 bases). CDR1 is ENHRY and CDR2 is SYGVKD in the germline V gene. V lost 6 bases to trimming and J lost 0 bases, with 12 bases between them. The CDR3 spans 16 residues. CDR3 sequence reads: CAIRGTADSYNSPLHF. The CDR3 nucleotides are TGTGCCATCAGGGGGACCGCCGACTCCTATAATTCACCCCTCCACTTT.

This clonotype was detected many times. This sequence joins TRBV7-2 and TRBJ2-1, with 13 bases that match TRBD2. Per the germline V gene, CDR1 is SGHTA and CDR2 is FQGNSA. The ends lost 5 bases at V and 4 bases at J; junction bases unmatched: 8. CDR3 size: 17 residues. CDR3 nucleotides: TGTGCCAGCAGCGCGGGACTAGCGGGATACCTGTACAATGAGCAGTTCTTC. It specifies CASSAGLAGYLYNEQFF.

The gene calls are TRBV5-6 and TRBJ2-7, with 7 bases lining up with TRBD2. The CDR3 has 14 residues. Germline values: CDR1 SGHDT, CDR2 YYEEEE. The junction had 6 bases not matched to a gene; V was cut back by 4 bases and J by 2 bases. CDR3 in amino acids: CASSPQGGAYEQYF. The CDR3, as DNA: TGTGCCAGCAGCCCCCAGGGAGGGGCCTACGAGCAGTACTTC.

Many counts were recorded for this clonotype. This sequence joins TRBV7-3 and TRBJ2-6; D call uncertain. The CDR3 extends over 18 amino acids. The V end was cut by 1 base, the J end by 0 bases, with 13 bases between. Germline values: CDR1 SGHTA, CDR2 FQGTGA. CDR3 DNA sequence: TGTGCCAGCAGCTTAATCGGACCCGGAAGCTCTGGGGCCAACGTCCTGACTTTC. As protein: CASSLIGPGSSGANVLTF.

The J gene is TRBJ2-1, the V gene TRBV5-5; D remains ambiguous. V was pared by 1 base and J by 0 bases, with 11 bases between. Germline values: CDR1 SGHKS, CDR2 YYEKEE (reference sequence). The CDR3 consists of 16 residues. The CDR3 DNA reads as TGTGCCAGCAGCTTGAGGGTCCTCAGCTCCTACAATGAGCAGTTCTTC. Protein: CASSLRVLSSYNEQFF.

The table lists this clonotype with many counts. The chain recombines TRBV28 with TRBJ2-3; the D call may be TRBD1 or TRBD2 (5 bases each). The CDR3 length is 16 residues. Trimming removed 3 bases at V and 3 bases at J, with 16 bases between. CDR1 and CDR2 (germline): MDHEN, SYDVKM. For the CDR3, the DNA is TGTGCCAGCAGTTTGTTGAGGGGCGCGGAAACAGATACGCAGTATTTT. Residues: CASSLLRGAETDTQYF.

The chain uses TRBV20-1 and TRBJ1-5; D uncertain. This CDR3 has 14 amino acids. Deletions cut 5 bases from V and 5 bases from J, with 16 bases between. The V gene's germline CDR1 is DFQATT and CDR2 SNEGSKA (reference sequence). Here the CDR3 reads CSAWGERTYQPQHF. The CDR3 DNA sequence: TGCAGTGCTTGGGGAGAACGGACGTATCAGCCCCAGCATTTT.

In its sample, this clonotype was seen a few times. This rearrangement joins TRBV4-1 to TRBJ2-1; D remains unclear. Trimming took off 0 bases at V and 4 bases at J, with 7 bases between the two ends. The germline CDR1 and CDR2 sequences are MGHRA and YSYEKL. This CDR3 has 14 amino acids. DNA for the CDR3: TGCGCCAGCAGCCAAGATATTTCTTACAATGAGCAGTTCTTC. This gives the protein CASSQDISYNEQFF.

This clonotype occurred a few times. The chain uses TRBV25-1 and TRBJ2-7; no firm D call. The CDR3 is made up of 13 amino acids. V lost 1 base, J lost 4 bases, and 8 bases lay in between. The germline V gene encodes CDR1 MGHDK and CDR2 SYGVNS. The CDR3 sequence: CASSEFLGYEQYF. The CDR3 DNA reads TGTGCCAGCAGTGAATTTTTGGGTTACGAGCAGTACTTC.

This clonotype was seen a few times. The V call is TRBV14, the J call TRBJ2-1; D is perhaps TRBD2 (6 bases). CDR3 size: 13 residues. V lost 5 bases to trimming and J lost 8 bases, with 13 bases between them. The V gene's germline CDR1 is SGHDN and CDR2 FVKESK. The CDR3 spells CASSGGIIDEQFF. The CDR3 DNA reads TGTGCCAGCAGCGGCGGGATTATCGATGAGCAGTTCTTC.

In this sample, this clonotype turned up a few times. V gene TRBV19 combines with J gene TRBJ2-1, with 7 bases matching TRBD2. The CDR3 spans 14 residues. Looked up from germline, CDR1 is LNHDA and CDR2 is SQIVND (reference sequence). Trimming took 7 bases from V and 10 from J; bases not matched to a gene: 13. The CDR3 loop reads CASNPGLPSWEQFF. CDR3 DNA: TGTGCCAGTAATCCGGGACTACCTTCATGGGAGCAGTTCTTC.

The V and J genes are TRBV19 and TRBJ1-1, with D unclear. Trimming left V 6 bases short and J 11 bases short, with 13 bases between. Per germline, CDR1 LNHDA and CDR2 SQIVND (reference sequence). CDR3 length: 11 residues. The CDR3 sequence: CASRTFREAFF. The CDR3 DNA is TGTGCCAGTAGAACGTTTAGGGAGGCTTTCTTT.

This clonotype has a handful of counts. The CDR3 DNA follows: TGCAGTGCTCTGGACAGTCTAGACGAGCAGTACTTC. This sequence encodes CSALDSLDEQYF. The J gene is TRBJ2-7, the V gene TRBV20-1; D might be TRBD1 (6 bases). The germline CDR1 and CDR2 sequences are DFQATT and SNEGSKA (reference sequence). The CDR3 spans 12 residues. The germline V and J ends were trimmed by 5 bases and 5 bases, with 13 bases remaining between them.

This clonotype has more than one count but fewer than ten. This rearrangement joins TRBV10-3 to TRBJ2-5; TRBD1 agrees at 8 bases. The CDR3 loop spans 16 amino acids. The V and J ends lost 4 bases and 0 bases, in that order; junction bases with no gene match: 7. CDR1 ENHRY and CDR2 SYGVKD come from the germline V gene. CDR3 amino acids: CAISGPGTGHQETQYF. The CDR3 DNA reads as TGTGCCATCAGTGGTCCCGGGACAGGACACCAAGAGACCCAGTACTTC.

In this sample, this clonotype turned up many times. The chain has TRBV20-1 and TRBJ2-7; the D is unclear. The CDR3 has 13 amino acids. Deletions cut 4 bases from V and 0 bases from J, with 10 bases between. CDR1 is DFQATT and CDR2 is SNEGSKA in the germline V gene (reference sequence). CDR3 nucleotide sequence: TGCAGTGCTAAAACAGATCACTCCTACGAGCAGTACTTC. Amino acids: CSAKTDHSYEQYF.

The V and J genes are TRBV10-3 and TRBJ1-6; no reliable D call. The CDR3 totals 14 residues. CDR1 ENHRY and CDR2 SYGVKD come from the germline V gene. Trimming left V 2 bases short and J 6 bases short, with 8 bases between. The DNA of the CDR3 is TGTGCCATCAGTGAGGGTCAGACTAATTCACCCCTCCACTTT. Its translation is CAISEGQTNSPLHF.

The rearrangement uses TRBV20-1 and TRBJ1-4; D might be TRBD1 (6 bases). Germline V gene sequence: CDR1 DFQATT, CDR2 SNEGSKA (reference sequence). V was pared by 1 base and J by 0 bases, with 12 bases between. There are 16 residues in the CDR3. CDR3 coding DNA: TGCAGTGCTAGAGTCCCAGGGGAGTCAACTAATGAAAAACTGTTTTTT. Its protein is CSARVPGESTNEKLFF.